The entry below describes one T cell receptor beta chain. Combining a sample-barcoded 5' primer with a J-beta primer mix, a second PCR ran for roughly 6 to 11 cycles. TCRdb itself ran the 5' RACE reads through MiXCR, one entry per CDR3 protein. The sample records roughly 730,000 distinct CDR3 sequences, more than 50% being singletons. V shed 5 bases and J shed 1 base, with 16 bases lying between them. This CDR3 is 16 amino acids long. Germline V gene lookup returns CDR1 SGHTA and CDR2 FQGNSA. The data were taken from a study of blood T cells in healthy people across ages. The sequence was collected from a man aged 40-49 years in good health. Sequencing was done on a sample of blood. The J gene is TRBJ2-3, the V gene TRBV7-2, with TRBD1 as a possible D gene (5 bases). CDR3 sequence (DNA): TGTGCCAGCAGCGCCCTCAGGACAAGGGGCACAGATACGCAGTATTTT. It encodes CASSALRTRGTDTQYF.